A selection of T cell receptor beta chains follows, all from one sample in a study of blood T cell repertoires in COVID-19. Method: immunoSEQ multiplex PCR; TCRdb's copy keeps in-frame clones and lacks some. There are 200,000 to 250,000 clones in the sample; more than 75% occur only once, and about 1% lies in the top ten. Sequencing was performed on peripheral blood. All receptors come from a man aged 35-49 years with acute or convalescent COVID-19. CDR3s include the opening cysteine and the closing phenylalanine or tryptophan. Each record gives: J gene, clone size, V gene, D gene, CDR3 protein, CDR3 DNA. D genes are given only for firm matches. Clone size, where shown, is once, few, many, or a class for clones that have expanded.

J: TRBJ2-7; size: NA; V: TRBV4-3; D: NA; CDR3: CASSQEAGPEQYF; DNA: TGCGCCAGCAGCCAAGAGGCAGGGCCCGAGCAGTACTTC
J: TRBJ2-3; size: NA; V: TRBV3-1/TRBV3-2; D: TRBD1; CDR3: CASSRDRGLSDTQYF; DNA: TGTGCCAGCAGTCGTGACAGGGGGCTGTCAGATACGCAGTATTTT
J: TRBJ2-5; size: NA; V: TRBV19; D: TRBD2; CDR3: CASSMTSGGADQETQYF; DNA: TGTGCCAGTAGTATGACTAGCGGGGGGGCGGACCAAGAGACCCAGTACTTC
J: TRBJ2-3; size: once; V: TRBV21-1; D: NA; CDR3: CASSRQGFPFNPTRTDTQYF; DNA: TGTGCCAGCAGCAGACAGGGGTTCCCTTTCAATCCCACACGGACAGATACGCAGTATTTT
J: TRBJ2-4; size: NA; V: TRBV7-2; D: NA; CDR3: CASSLGRLNIQYF; DNA: TGTGCCAGCAGCTTAGGTCGTCTAAACATTCAGTACTTC
J: TRBJ2-7; size: NA; V: TRBV3-1/TRBV3-2; D: NA; CDR3: CASSQGASEPYEQYF; DNA: TGTGCCAGCAGCCAAGGTGCCAGCGAACCCTACGAGCAGTACTTC
J: TRBJ1-2; size: NA; V: TRBV7-9; D: TRBD1; CDR3: CASRPTGAGLGYTF; DNA: TGTGCCAGCAGGCCCACAGGGGCCGGCCTGGGCTACACCTTC
J: TRBJ2-3; size: NA; V: TRBV3-1/TRBV3-2; D: TRBD1; CDR3: CASSQERGQGTDTQYF; DNA: TGTGCCAGCAGCCAAGAGAGGGGACAGGGTACAGATACGCAGTATTTT
J: TRBJ2-7; size: NA; V: TRBV10-1; D: TRBD1; CDR3: CASSDRGQVGGEQYF; DNA: TGCGCCAGCAGTGACCGGGGACAGGTCGGAGGCGAGCAGTACTTC
J: TRBJ2-4; size: NA; V: TRBV6-5; D: NA; CDR3: CASSIGPNKGYIQYF; DNA: TGTGCCAGCTCGATCGGACCTAACAAGGGGTACATTCAGTACTTC
J: TRBJ1-5; size: NA; V: TRBV5-1; D: NA; CDR3: CASSFSGERNQPQHF; DNA: TGCGCCAGCAGCTTTTCCGGCGAGAGGAATCAGCCCCAGCATTTT
J: TRBJ1-1; size: NA; V: TRBV7-8; D: TRBD1; CDR3: CASSLVEVTGESGTEAFF; DNA: TGTGCCAGCAGCTTAGTGGAAGTTACAGGGGAATCGGGCACTGAAGCTTTCTTT
J: TRBJ2-3; size: NA; V: TRBV9; D: TRBD2; CDR3: CASSSHGGAGTDTQYF; DNA: TGTGCCAGCAGCTCCCACGGGGGGGCCGGCACAGATACGCAGTATTTT
J: TRBJ2-5; size: NA; V: TRBV11-2; D: TRBD1; CDR3: CASSQDGRGLETQYF; DNA: TGTGCCAGCAGCCAAGACGGAAGGGGGCTGGAGACCCAGTACTTC
J: TRBJ2-2; size: few; V: TRBV5-6; D: TRBD2; CDR3: CASSLVGGSTGELFF; DNA: TGTGCCAGCAGCTTGGTGGGAGGGAGCACCGGGGAGCTGTTTTTT
J: TRBJ2-5; size: NA; V: TRBV11-2; D: NA; CDR3: CASSPGFKETQYF; DNA: TGTGCCAGCAGCCCGGGTTTTAAGGAGACCCAGTACTTC
J: TRBJ1-2; size: NA; V: TRBV29-1; D: NA; CDR3: CSVAQGNYGYTF; DNA: TGCAGCGTTGCACAGGGTAACTATGGCTACACCTTC
J: TRBJ2-7; size: NA; V: TRBV3-1/TRBV3-2; D: NA; CDR3: CASSRTAYEQYF; DNA: TGTGCCAGCAGCCGGACAGCTTACGAGCAGTACTTC
J: TRBJ2-3; size: NA; V: TRBV20-1; D: TRBD2; CDR3: CSASRSGGPRATDTQYF; DNA: TGCAGTGCTAGTCGCAGCGGGGGGCCAAGAGCCACAGATACGCAGTATTTT
J: TRBJ2-1; size: once; V: TRBV5-6; D: TRBD2; CDR3: CASSLAPAGESYNEQFF; DNA: TGTGCCAGCAGCCTCGCCCCAGCGGGGGAGTCCTACAATGAGCAGTTCTTC
J: TRBJ2-7; size: NA; V: TRBV28; D: NA; CDR3: CASGIRGGVYEQYF; DNA: TGTGCCAGCGGGATTCGAGGCGGGGTCTACGAGCAGTACTTC
J: TRBJ2-5; size: NA; V: TRBV6-2/TRBV6-3; D: NA; CDR3: CASSTSPPETQYF; DNA: TGTGCCAGCAGTACTAGCCCCCCAGAGACCCAGTACTTC
J: TRBJ2-3; size: NA; V: TRBV6-5; D: TRBD2; CDR3: CASSYRTSTITDTQYF; DNA: TGTGCCAGCAGTTACAGGACTAGCACCATCACAGATACGCAGTATTTT
J: TRBJ1-4; size: few; V: TRBV2; D: NA; CDR3: CASRDTGATNEKLFF; DNA: TGTGCCAGCAGAGATACAGGAGCAACTAATGAAAAACTGTTTTTT
J: TRBJ1-6; size: few; V: TRBV9; D: TRBD1; CDR3: CASSATGGRNSPLHF; DNA: TGTGCCAGCAGCGCTACAGGGGGAAGGAACTCACCCCTCCACTTT
J: TRBJ1-5; size: NA; V: TRBV28; D: TRBD1; CDR3: CASGLPTGVGNQPQHF; DNA: TGTGCCAGCGGTCTACCTACAGGGGTAGGAAATCAGCCCCAGCATTTT
J: TRBJ2-1; size: once; V: TRBV9; D: NA; CDR3: CASSLSRSYNEQFF; DNA: TGTGCCAGCAGCCTTTCTAGGTCCTACAATGAGCAGTTCTTC
J: TRBJ2-1; size: once; V: TRBV5-4; D: TRBD2; CDR3: CASSLTSGDNEQFF; DNA: TGTGCCAGCAGCCTGACTAGCGGAGACAATGAGCAGTTCTTC
J: TRBJ2-5; size: once; V: TRBV9; D: NA; CDR3: CASSVAGELQETQYF; DNA: TGTGCCAGCAGCGTAGCGGGGGAACTCCAAGAGACCCAGTACTTC
J: TRBJ2-3; size: few; V: TRBV6-1; D: NA; CDR3: CASSEGLTQYF; DNA: TGTGCCAGCAGTGAAGGGCTGACGCAGTATTTT
J: TRBJ1-2; size: once; V: TRBV7-9; D: NA; CDR3: CASDHWLGYGYTF; DNA: TGTGCCAGCGACCACTGGCTAGGATATGGCTACACCTTC
J: TRBJ1-2; size: NA; V: TRBV27; D: NA; CDR3: CASSLSPQGGYTF; DNA: TGTGCCAGCAGTTTATCGCCCCAGGGAGGCTACACCTTC
J: TRBJ1-4; size: NA; V: TRBV7-9; D: TRBD1; CDR3: CASSSGTVTYEKLFF; DNA: TGTGCCAGCAGCTCGGGGACAGTGACGTATGAAAAACTGTTTTTT
J: TRBJ1-2; size: NA; V: TRBV30; D: TRBD1; CDR3: CARHTGTGVYGYTF; DNA: TGTGCCAGACACACCGGGACAGGTGTTTATGGCTACACCTTC
J: TRBJ1-6; size: NA; V: TRBV28; D: NA; CDR3: CASSLRGVGNSPLHF; DNA: TGTGCCAGCAGTTTGCGGGGCGTGGGTAATTCACCCCTCCACTTT
J: TRBJ2-5; size: NA; V: TRBV6-2/TRBV6-3; D: NA; CDR3: CASSYVYRSLETQYF; DNA: TGTGCCAGCAGTTACGTATACCGGTCTTTGGAGACCCAGTACTTC
J: TRBJ1-1; size: NA; V: TRBV12-3/TRBV12-4; D: TRBD1; CDR3: CASSPSQGVGAFF; DNA: TGTGCCAGCAGTCCTTCCCAGGGGGTCGGAGCTTTCTTT
J: TRBJ1-1; size: NA; V: TRBV30; D: TRBD1; CDR3: CAWSQGATEAFF; DNA: TGTGCCTGGAGTCAGGGGGCCACTGAAGCTTTCTTT
J: TRBJ2-2; size: NA; V: TRBV30; D: TRBD1; CDR3: CAWRGQGTGELFF; DNA: TGTGCCTGGAGGGGACAGGGGACCGGGGAGCTGTTTTTT
J: TRBJ2-3; size: NA; V: TRBV7-9; D: NA; CDR3: CASSSLGLSTDTQYF; DNA: TGTGCCAGCAGCTCTCTTGGCCTTAGCACAGATACGCAGTATTTT
J: TRBJ1-2; size: NA; V: TRBV6-2/TRBV6-3; D: NA; CDR3: CASSDYGYGYTF; DNA: TGTGCCAGCAGTGATTACGGCTATGGCTACACCTTC
J: TRBJ2-7; size: NA; V: TRBV7-8; D: NA; CDR3: CASSLGPTTDEQYF; DNA: TGTGCCAGCAGCCTTGGACCGACTACCGACGAGCAGTACTTC
J: TRBJ1-6; size: few; V: TRBV5-1; D: NA; CDR3: CASSLDLGAGSPLHF; DNA: TGCGCCAGCAGCTTGGATTTAGGCGCGGGCTCACCCCTCCACTTT
J: TRBJ1-1; size: NA; V: TRBV6-5; D: TRBD1; CDR3: CASTHRTGVREAFF; DNA: TGTGCCAGCACCCACAGGACAGGTGTAAGAGAAGCTTTCTTT
J: TRBJ2-7; size: few; V: TRBV2; D: TRBD1; CDR3: CASSDPGQVSYEQYF; DNA: TGTGCCAGCAGTGATCCGGGACAGGTATCCTACGAGCAGTACTTC
J: TRBJ1-3; size: NA; V: TRBV9; D: NA; CDR3: CASSVDGQTGNTIYF; DNA: TGTGCCAGCAGCGTAGACGGACAGACTGGAAACACCATATATTTT